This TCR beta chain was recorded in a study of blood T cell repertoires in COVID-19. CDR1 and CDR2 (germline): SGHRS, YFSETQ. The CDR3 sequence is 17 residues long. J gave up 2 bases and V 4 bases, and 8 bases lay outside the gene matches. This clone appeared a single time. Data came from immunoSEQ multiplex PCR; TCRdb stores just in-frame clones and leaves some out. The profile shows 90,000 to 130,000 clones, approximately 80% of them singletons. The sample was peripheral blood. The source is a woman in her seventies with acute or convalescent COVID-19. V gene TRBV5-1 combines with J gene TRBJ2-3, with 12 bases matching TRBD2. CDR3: CASSPRTSGASTDTQYF. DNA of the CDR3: TGCGCCAGCAGCCCTCGGACTAGCGGGGCCTCCACAGATACGCAGTATTTT.